This T cell receptor beta chain is from a study of T cells in Graves' hyperthyroidism and ophthalmopathy. With V trimmed by 1 base and J by 4 bases, 0 bases remained unmatched. The CDR3 is 14 amino acids. Germline V gene data show CDR1 as SGHVS and CDR2 as FNYEAQ. Researchers took RNA transcripts and amplified the TCR beta CDR3 regions from them. Using the HTBI primer set, a first-round RT-PCR was run on the TCR CDR3. From the multiplex PCR reads, TCRdb called clonotypes with MiXCR, one entry per CDR3 protein. This sample yields approximately 620,000 distinct CDR3 sequences, of which roughly 13% are seen a single time; less than 6% belongs to the top ten. This clonotype has at least ten counts.

The material sequenced was blood. This clonotype originated in a woman in her 30s with Graves' hyperthyroidism that later progressed to Graves' ophthalmopathy. This chain joins TRBV7-6 and TRBJ2-7; 11 nucleotides line up with TRBD1. In nucleotides, the CDR3 is TGTGCCAGCAGCTTAGGGGACAGGGGGTACGAGCAGTACTTC. Its protein product is CASSLGDRGYEQYF.